This TCR beta chain emerged from a study of OX40 agonist ivuxolimab in advanced cancers. Study summary: Averaging about 60 years in age, with a range of roughly 20 to 80, the cohort was 65% to 90% male. Partial responses occurred in three patients (one hepatocellular carcinoma, two cutaneous melanoma).

The method was immunoSEQ multiplex PCR; TCRdb's version includes in-frame clones alone and lacks a portion of them. This sample has around 62,000 clones, with roughly nine tenths found just once. There are 15 residues in the CDR3. In germline, CDR1 is SGHRS, CDR2 YFSETQ. The ends were cut back, 4 bases at V and 4 bases at J, with 14 bases in the middle. The sequenced sample was CD4+ or CD8+ T cells sorted from blood, obtained in a trial of the OX40 agonist ivuxolimab. The chain is built from TRBV5-1 and TRBJ1-4; tentative D call: TRBD1 (6 bases). The clonotype was recovered from an adult with an advanced solid tumor such as melanoma, head and neck, liver or kidney cancer. CDR3 loop: CASSPGGGYNEKLFF. The DNA for the CDR3 is TGCGCCAGCAGCCCCGGAGGGGGATATAATGAAAAACTGTTTTTT.